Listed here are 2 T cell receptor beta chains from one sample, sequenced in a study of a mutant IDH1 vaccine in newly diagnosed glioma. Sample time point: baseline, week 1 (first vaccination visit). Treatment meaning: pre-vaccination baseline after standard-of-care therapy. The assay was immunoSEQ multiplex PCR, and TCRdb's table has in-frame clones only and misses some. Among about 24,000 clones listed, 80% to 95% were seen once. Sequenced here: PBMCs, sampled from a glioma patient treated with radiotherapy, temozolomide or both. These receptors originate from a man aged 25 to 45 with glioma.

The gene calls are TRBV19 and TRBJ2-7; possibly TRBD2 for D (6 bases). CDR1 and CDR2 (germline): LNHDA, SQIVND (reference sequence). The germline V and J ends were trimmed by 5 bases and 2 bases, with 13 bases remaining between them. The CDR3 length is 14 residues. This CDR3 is CASSLATGAYEQYF. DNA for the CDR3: TGTGCCAGTAGTTTGGCTACGGGAGCCTACGAGCAGTACTTC.

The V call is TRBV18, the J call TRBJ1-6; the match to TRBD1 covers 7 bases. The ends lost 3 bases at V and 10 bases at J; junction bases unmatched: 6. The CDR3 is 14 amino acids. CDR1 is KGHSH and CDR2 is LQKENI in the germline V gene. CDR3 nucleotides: TGTGCCAGCTCACCCGGGACAGACGGGTCACCCCTCCACTTT. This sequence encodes CASSPGTDGSPLHF.